This is a list of T cell receptor beta chains from one sample in a study of beta chain features in type 1 diabetes. TCRdb's table, derived via immunoSEQ multiplex PCR, lists solely in-frame clones and lacks some. The sample holds fewer than 110,000 clones, under 30% seen once. Source material: central memory CD4+ T cells from blood. These TCRs come from a woman aged 18-29 years with type 1 diabetes. Each CDR3 is given with its conserved first and last residue. D genes are given only for firm matches. Rows give clone size only sometimes, using once, few, many, or a class for an expanded clone.

J: TRBJ1-2
D: -
V: TRBV2
size: -
DNA: TGTGCCAGCAGTGAGGCTCAGGGGAGCACCTTC
CDR3: CASSEAQGSTF

J: TRBJ2-3
D: -
V: TRBV5-4
size: few
DNA: TGTGCCAGCAGCTTGGATTTGGCGGAAAGGGATACGCAGTATTTT
CDR3: CASSLDLAERDTQYF

J: TRBJ1-5
D: -
V: TRBV15
size: -
DNA: TGTGCCACCAGCGGAAACCAGGAGCCCCAGCATTTT
CDR3: CATSGNQEPQHF

J: TRBJ2-5
D: -
V: TRBV27
size: -
DNA: TGTGCCAGCAGACCCCGTCTACTAGTTTTCGGGACCCAGTACTTC
CDR3: CASRPRLLVFGTQYF

J: TRBJ2-3
D: TRBD2
V: TRBV5-1
size: few
DNA: TGCGCCAGCAGCTCCTTGACTAGCGTGGCAGATACGCAGTATTTT
CDR3: CASSSLTSVADTQYF

J: TRBJ2-2
D: -
V: TRBV5-6
size: -
DNA: TGTGCCAGCAGCTGGGACTACACCGGGGAGCTGTTTTTT
CDR3: CASSWDYTGELFF

J: TRBJ2-2
D: TRBD2
V: TRBV5-1
size: few
DNA: TGCGCCAGCACCTGGACTAGCGGGCCTACCGGGGAGCTGTTTTTT
CDR3: CASTWTSGPTGELFF

J: TRBJ2-3
D: TRBD2
V: TRBV7-2
size: -
DNA: TGTGCCAGCAACGGACTAGCGGCCACAGATACGCAGTATTTT
CDR3: CASNGLAATDTQYF

J: TRBJ2-1
D: -
V: TRBV14
size: -
DNA: TGTGCCAGCAGCCTGACCTACGGAGGGCAGTTCTTC
CDR3: CASSLTYGGQFF

J: TRBJ2-5
D: -
V: TRBV18
size: -
DNA: TGTGCCAGCTCCTACCAAGAGACCCAGTACTTC
CDR3: CASSYQETQYF

J: TRBJ1-1
D: -
V: TRBV12-5
size: -
DNA: TGTGCTAGTGGTCGAGAGAACACTGAAGCTTTCTTT
CDR3: CASGRENTEAFF

J: TRBJ1-5
D: -
V: TRBV6-5
size: few
DNA: TGTGCCAGCAGGGACGACAGGTTACAAGGGCCCCAGCATTTT
CDR3: CASRDDRLQGPQHF

J: TRBJ1-2
D: -
V: TRBV7-9
size: -
DNA: TGTGCCAGCAGCTCCCCGTTCTCCTATGGCTACACCTTC
CDR3: CASSSPFSYGYTF

J: TRBJ2-3
D: -
V: TRBV12-5
size: -
DNA: TGTGCTAGTGGCCTAACAGGTTCTAGCACAGATACGCAGTATTTT
CDR3: CASGLTGSSTDTQYF

J: TRBJ1-5
D: -
V: TRBV11-2
size: -
DNA: TGTGCCAGCAGCCGGACACAGGGTGAGCCCCAGCATTTT
CDR3: CASSRTQGEPQHF